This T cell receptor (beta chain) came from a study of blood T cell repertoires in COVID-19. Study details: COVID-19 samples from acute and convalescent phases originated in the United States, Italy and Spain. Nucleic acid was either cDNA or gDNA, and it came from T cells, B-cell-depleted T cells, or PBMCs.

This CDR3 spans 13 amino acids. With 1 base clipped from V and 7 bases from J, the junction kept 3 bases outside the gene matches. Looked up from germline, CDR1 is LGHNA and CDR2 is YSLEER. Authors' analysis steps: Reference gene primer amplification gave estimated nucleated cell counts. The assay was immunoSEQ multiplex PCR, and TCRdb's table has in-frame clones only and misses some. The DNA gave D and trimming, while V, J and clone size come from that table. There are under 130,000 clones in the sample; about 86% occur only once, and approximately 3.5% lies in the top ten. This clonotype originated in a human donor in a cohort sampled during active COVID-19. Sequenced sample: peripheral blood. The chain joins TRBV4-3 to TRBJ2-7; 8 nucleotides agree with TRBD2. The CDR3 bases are TGCGCCAGCAGCCAAGCGGGAGGGCGGGAGCAGTACTTC. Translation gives CASSQAGGREQYF.